Following are 19 T cell receptor beta chains from one sample sequenced in a study of blood T cells in healthy people across ages. The use of a sample-barcoded 5' primer and a J-beta primer mix characterized a second PCR of roughly 6 to 11 cycles. TCRdb ran MiXCR on the 5' RACE reads and lists one entry per CDR3 protein. The table has roughly 1.9 million distinct CDR3 sequences, around 40% seen once. The sequenced material came from blood. The origin of the receptors is a human donor in good health.

This clonotype was seen a handful of times. The chain has TRBV20-1 and TRBJ1-2, with D possibly TRBD1 on 5 matching bases. The CDR3 covers 14 residues. CDR1 and CDR2 (germline): DFQATT, SNEGSKA (reference sequence). Deletions cut 2 bases from V and 3 bases from J, with 13 bases between. CDR3 sequence (DNA): TGCAGTGCTAGACCGTTCAGGGATTACTATGGCTACACCTTC. This sequence encodes CSARPFRDYYGYTF.

This clonotype was seen repeatedly, ten times or more. The chain carries TRBV12-3 or TRBV12-4 and TRBJ2-3; 14 bases align to TRBD2. V gave up 6 bases and J gave up 5 bases; unmatched junction bases: 4. CDR3 length: 15 residues. The CDR3 sequence is CASREGTSGGDTQYF. The CDR3 DNA follows: TGTGCCAGCAGGGAGGGGACTAGCGGGGGAGATACGCAGTATTTT.

This chain joins TRBV20-1 and TRBJ1-1; D unclear. This CDR3 comprises 12 residues. V lost 4 bases and J 4 bases, leaving 10 bases between the germline ends. Germline assignment: CDR1 DFQATT and CDR2 SNEGSKA (reference sequence). CDR3 protein: CSAKAASTEAFF. CDR3 DNA: TGCAGTGCTAAGGCCGCGAGCACTGAAGCTTTCTTT.

This clonotype was detected only a few times. V is TRBV12-3 or TRBV12-4 and J is TRBJ2-5; D unclear. The J call may be incorrect, as the DNA end agrees better with TRBJ2-7. This CDR3 has 13 residues. CDR3 amino acids: CASRDSRNYEQYF. In DNA form, the CDR3 reads TGTGCCAGCAGGGATAGTCGCAACTACGAGCAGTACTTC.

The chain links TRBV29-1 to TRBJ1-1; D possibly corresponds to TRBD1 (5 bases). The CDR3 runs 11 residues. Trimming removed 0 bases from V and 7 bases from J, with 6 bases in between. From germline, CDR1 is SQVTM and CDR2 ANQGSEA. The CDR3 coding sequence is TGCAGCGTTGAAGACAGGGTTGAAGCTTTCTTT. Its translation: CSVEDRVEAFF.

This clonotype was counted a few times. The V and J genes are TRBV7-2 and TRBJ2-5, with D perhaps matching TRBD1 or TRBD2 (5 bases each). The V gene lost 2 bases and the J gene lost 3 bases, with 10 bases spanning the gap. This CDR3 comprises 14 residues. Germline V gene data show CDR1 as SGHTA and CDR2 as FQGNSA. The CDR3: CASSLMRGEETQYF. CDR3 in DNA: TGTGCCAGCAGCTTAATGAGGGGCGAAGAGACCCAGTACTTC.

The chain employs TRBV20-1 and TRBJ2-7; D may be TRBD2 (7 bases). Trimming took 5 bases from V and 3 from J, leaving 20 bases between them. The CDR3 has 15 residues. The germline V gene has CDR1 DFQATT and CDR2 SNEGSKA (reference sequence). The DNA for the CDR3 is TGCAGTGCTGGGGGTAAGGGGGGGGCAAACTACGAGCAGTACTTC. Residues: CSAGGKGGANYEQYF.

In its sample, this clonotype was seen a few times. At one boundary the junction diverges from the germline segment, which might be a read error. The CDR3 DNA is TGTGCCAGCAGCTTCCTACTCAGCGGGGGGGCAGAGACCCAGGACTTC. Its protein is CASSFLLSGGAETQDF. The chain couples TRBV7-2 to TRBJ2-5, with TRBD2 matching over 10 bases. The CDR3 extends over 16 amino acids. Looked up from germline, CDR1 is SGHTA and CDR2 is FQGNSA.

V and J are TRBV7-9 and TRBJ2-1; tentatively, D is TRBD2 (6 bases). The CDR3 consists of 16 residues. Trimming shortened V by 4 bases and J by 5 bases, and 18 bases separated the two germline ends. Germline CDR1 and CDR2: SEHNR and FQNEAQ (reference sequence). CDR3 protein: CASSYLDYRPNNEQFF. The CDR3 DNA is TGTGCCAGCAGCTACCTGGACTACAGGCCCAACAATGAGCAGTTCTTC.

J is TRBJ1-4 and V is TRBV5-1; D unresolved. The CDR3 length is 15 residues. V lost 0 bases and J lost 6, with 12 bases in between. Germline lookup yields CDR1 SGHRS and CDR2 YFSETQ. The CDR3 spells CASSLDGSQDEKLFF. CDR3 DNA: TGCGCCAGCAGCTTGGACGGCAGTCAGGATGAAAAACTGTTTTTT.

This clonotype occurred once. The V and J genes are TRBV5-1 and TRBJ2-3; 9 bases are shared with TRBD2. The CDR3 is 17 residues long. Germline V gene lookup returns CDR1 SGHRS and CDR2 YFSETQ. The V and J ends lost 4 bases and 2 bases, in that order; junction bases with no gene match: 11. CDR3 in amino acids: CASSEKPLAGYTDTQYF. CDR3 nucleotide sequence: TGCGCCAGCAGCGAAAAACCTCTAGCGGGGTACACAGATACGCAGTATTTT.

The chain couples TRBV11-2 to TRBJ2-3; 7 nucleotides agree with TRBD2. CDR3 size: 18 residues. The germline V gene has CDR1 SGHAT and CDR2 FQNNGV. V lost 1 base, J lost 2 bases, and 12 bases stayed unmatched. CDR3 sequence reads: CASSLGLRGVVLTDTQYF. The CDR3, as DNA: TGTGCCAGCAGCTTAGGGTTACGGGGGGTAGTTCTCACAGATACGCAGTATTTT.

The rearrangement joins TRBV6-4 to TRBJ2-5, with 8 bases matching TRBD2. With V trimmed by 0 bases and J by 7 bases, 13 bases remained unmatched. This CDR3 is 17 amino acids long. In germline, CDR1 is MRHNA, CDR2 SNTAGT. The CDR3, as DNA: TGTGCCAGCAGTGACTCGTGGGCGGGGGGACTCATCAGGACCCAGTACTTC. Protein sequence: CASSDSWAGGLIRTQYF.

This clonotype was picked up a small number of times. The chain has TRBV15 and TRBJ1-5; D not certain. The ends were cut back, 0 bases at V and 5 bases at J, with 11 bases in the middle. Germline V CDR1 and CDR2: LNHNV, YYDKDF (reference sequence). CDR3 length: 15 residues. The CDR3 sequence is CATSREARRDQPQHF. The CDR3 DNA sequence: TGTGCCACCAGCAGAGAGGCGCGCCGGGATCAGCCCCAGCATTTT.

The rearrangement joins TRBV5-4 to TRBJ1-1; the D is unclear. The V gene's germline CDR1 is SGHNT and CDR2 YYREEE (reference sequence). The CDR3 covers 16 residues. V was shortened by 4 bases and J by 0 bases, with 16 bases between the two germline ends. The DNA of the CDR3 is TGTGCCAGCAGCAAAAACGGAGGGTCAGTGAACACTGAAGCTTTCTTT. Amino acids: CASSKNGGSVNTEAFF.

This clonotype was picked up many times. The chain joins TRBV7-6 to TRBJ2-7; no clear D. This CDR3 has 14 amino acids. Trimming stripped 1 base from V and 3 bases from J, with 10 bases between. Germline lookup yields CDR1 SGHVS and CDR2 FNYEAQ. CDR3 DNA: TGTGCCAGCAGCTTAGGGGGTAGTAACTACGAGCAGTACTTC. This translates into CASSLGGSNYEQYF. Complete variable domain (other parts from reference TRBV7-6 and TRBJ2-7): GAGVSQSPRYKVTKRGQDVALRCDPISGHVSLYWYRQALGQGPEFLTYFNYEAQQDKSGLPNDRFSAERPEGSISTLTIQRTEQRDSAMYRCASSLGGSNYEQYFGPGTRLTVT.

This clonotype was detected a few times. The gene calls are TRBV9 and TRBJ1-1; TRBD1 is a possible D gene (5 bases). This CDR3 contains 14 residues. V lost 3 bases, J lost 7 bases, and 16 bases lay in between. Germline V gene lookup returns CDR1 SGDLS and CDR2 YYNGEE. The CDR3 bases are TGTGCCAGCAGCGCTTCCGGGACGTTCGGTGAAGCTTTCTTT. Its protein is CASSASGTFGEAFF. The variable domain in full, with the rest retrieved from reference TRBV9 and TRBJ1-1, is DSGVTQTPKHLITATGQRVTLRCSPRSGDLSVYWYQQSLDQGLQFLIQYYNGEERAKGNILERFSAQQFPDLHSELNLSSLELGDSALYFCASSASGTFGEAFFGQGTRLTVV.

The J gene is TRBJ2-3, the V gene TRBV7-2; 10 nucleotides agree with TRBD1. The ends lost 2 bases at V and 0 bases at J; junction bases unmatched: 17. The CDR3 consists of 21 residues. Germline V gene data show CDR1 as SGHTA and CDR2 as FQGNSA. CDR3 nucleotides: TGTGCCAGCAGCTTAACGATCCCCGGGACAGGGGACTCGATAAGCACAGATACGCAGTATTTT. Translation gives CASSLTIPGTGDSISTDTQYF.

The rearrangement joins TRBV4-3 to TRBJ2-2; 7 bases fit TRBD2. With V trimmed by 1 base and J by 2 bases, 4 bases remained unmatched. Germline CDR1 is LGHNA and CDR2 is YSLEER. The CDR3 runs to 16 residues. The CDR3 DNA sequence: TGCGCCAGCAGCCAAGTGGCGGGGGTAAACACCGGGGAGCTGTTTTTT. Protein sequence: CASSQVAGVNTGELFF.